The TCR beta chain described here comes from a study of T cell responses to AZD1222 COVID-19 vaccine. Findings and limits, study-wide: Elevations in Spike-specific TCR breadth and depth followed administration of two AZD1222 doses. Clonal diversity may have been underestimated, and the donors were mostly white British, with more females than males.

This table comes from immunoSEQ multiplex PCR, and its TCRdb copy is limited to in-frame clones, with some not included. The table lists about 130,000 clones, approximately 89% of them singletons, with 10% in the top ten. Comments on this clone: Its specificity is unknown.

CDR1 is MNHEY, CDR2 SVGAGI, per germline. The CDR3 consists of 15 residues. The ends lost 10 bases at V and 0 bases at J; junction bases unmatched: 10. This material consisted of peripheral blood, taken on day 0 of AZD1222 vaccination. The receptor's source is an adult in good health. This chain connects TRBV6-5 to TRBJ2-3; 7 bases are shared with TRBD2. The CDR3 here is CAIHPSGASTDTQYF. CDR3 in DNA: TGTGCCATCCACCCGAGCGGGGCTAGCACAGATACGCAGTATTTT.